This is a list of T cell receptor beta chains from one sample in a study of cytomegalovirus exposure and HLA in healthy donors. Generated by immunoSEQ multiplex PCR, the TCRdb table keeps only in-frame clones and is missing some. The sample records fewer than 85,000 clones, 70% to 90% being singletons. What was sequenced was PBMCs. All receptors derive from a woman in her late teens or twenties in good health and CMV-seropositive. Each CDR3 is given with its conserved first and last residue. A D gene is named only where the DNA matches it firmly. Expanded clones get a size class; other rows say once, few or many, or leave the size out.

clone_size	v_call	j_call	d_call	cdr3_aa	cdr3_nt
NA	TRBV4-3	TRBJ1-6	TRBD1	CASSQDRTGGDHFSSYNSPLHF	TGCGCCAGCAGCCAAGATCGTACAGGGGGCGACCACTTCAGCTCCTATAATTCACCCCTCCACTTT
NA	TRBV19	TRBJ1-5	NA	CASSISQGWNQPQHF	TGTGCCAGTAGTATTTCACAGGGCTGGAATCAGCCCCAGCATTTT
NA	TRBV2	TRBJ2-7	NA	CASKSRAANEQYF	TGTGCCAGCAAGTCCAGGGCCGCCAACGAGCAGTACTTC
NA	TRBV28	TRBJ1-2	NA	CASSSTGTPYGYTF	TGTGCCAGCAGTTCGACCGGGACACCCTATGGCTACACCTTC
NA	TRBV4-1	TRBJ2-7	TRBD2	CASSQGTSGGGEQYF	TGCGCCAGCAGCCAAGGGACTAGTGGGGGGGGCGAGCAGTACTTC
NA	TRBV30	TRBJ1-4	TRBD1	CAWSAPGTGNEKLFF	TGTGCCTGGAGTGCCCCCGGGACAGGGAATGAAAAACTGTTTTTT
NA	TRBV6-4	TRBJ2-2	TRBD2	CASSRLAGGANTGELFF	TGTGCCAGCAGCCGACTAGCGGGGGGGGCGAACACCGGGGAGCTGTTTTTT
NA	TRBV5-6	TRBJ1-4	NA	CASSPHGFNEKLFF	TGTGCCAGCAGCCCCCACGGGTTTAATGAAAAACTGTTTTTT
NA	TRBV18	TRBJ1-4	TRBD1	CASSPQTGKDEKLFF	TGTGCCAGCTCACCACAGACAGGGAAAGATGAAAAACTGTTTTTT
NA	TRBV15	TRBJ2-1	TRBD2	CATSGRGGQSYNEQFF	TGTGCCACCTCAGGTCGGGGGGGGCAATCCTACAATGAGCAGTTCTTC
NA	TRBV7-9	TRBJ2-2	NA	CASRGAPTGELFF	TGTGCCTCACGGGGAGCTCCCACCGGGGAGCTGTTTTTT
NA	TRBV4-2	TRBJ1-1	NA	CASSQVGENTEAFF	TGTGCCAGCAGCCAAGTCGGAGAGAACACTGAAGCTTTCTTT
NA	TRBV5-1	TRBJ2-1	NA	CASSLGGYGYNEQFF	TGCGCCAGCAGCTTGGGCGGGTACGGCTACAATGAGCAGTTCTTC
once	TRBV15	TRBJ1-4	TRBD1	CATSNDRGPNEKLFF	TGTGCCACCAGCAACGACAGGGGACCGAATGAAAAACTGTTTTTT